A selection of T cell receptor beta chains follows, all from one sample in a study of T cells in Graves' hyperthyroidism and ophthalmopathy. From the multiplex PCR reads, TCRdb called clonotypes with MiXCR, one entry per CDR3 protein. The data show fewer than 350,000 distinct CDR3 sequences, over 15% seen once. The sequencing sample was made of blood. These receptors were obtained from a middle-aged woman with Graves' ophthalmopathy. Both conserved end residues are part of each CDR3. D genes are given only for firm matches. A row's size may be missing; if present it is once, few, many or a size class.

clone_size d_call j_call v_call cdr3_nt cdr3_aa
many TRBD1 TRBJ2-5 TRBV28 TGTGCCAGCAGTTTAGGCAGGGGGCAAGAGACCCAGTACTTC CASSLGRGQETQYF
many NA TRBJ2-7 TRBV12-3/TRBV12-4 TGTGCCAGCAGCGCCAAGCGGCAAACCATCTACGAGCAGTACTTC CASSAKRQTIYEQYF
many NA TRBJ1-1 TRBV7-2 TGTGCCAGCAGCTTAGGGGGACCGGGGGGCACGGAAGCTTTCTTT CASSLGGPGGTEAFF
NA TRBD1 TRBJ1-1 TRBV4-1 TGCGCCAGCAGCCACGCCGGGGACAGGGACGAGGCTTTCTTT CASSHAGDRDEAFF
many NA TRBJ1-3 TRBV5-1 TGCGCCAGCAGCTTGTTAGGGCCTGGAAACACCATATATTTT CASSLLGPGNTIYF
many TRBD1 TRBJ2-7 TRBV6-5 TGTGCCAGCAGTCGTGGACAGGGTATCTACGAGCAGTACTTC CASSRGQGIYEQYF
NA NA TRBJ1-2 TRBV24-1 TGTGCCACCAGTGATTTGGGAATTGACTATGGCTACACCTTC CATSDLGIDYGYTF
many TRBD1 TRBJ1-1 TRBV5-1 TGCGCCAGCAGCGGTCCCGGGACAGGGGCGAACACTGAAGCTTTCTTT CASSGPGTGANTEAFF
few TRBD1 TRBJ1-2 TRBV28 TGTGCCAGCAGTTTAGGGGGGACAGGGGGCGTCTTCTATGGCTACACCTTC CASSLGGTGGVFYGYTF
many NA TRBJ2-7 TRBV6-5 TGTGCCAGCAGTTACTCGTACAGGGAAACCTACGAGCAGTACTTC CASSYSYRETYEQYF
many NA TRBJ2-3 TRBV29-1 TGCAGCGTTGGAGGGAACACAGATACGCAGTATTTT CSVGGNTDTQYF
NA TRBD2 TRBJ2-5 TRBV6-5 TGTGCCAGCAGTTACTTGCGGGGGGCTGAGACCCAGTACTTC CASSYLRGAETQYF
many NA TRBJ2-7 TRBV2 TGTGCCAGCAGTACTGCCTACGAGCAGTACTTC CASSTAYEQYF
NA TRBD1 TRBJ1-5 TRBV6-2/TRBV6-3 TGTGCCAGCAGATCGCCAGGGGGGATCAATCAGCCCCAGCATTTT CASRSPGGINQPQHF
many TRBD2 TRBJ2-2 TRBV6-2/TRBV6-3 TGTGCCAGCAGTTACCCGACTAGCGGGAGGGCCGTACCCACCGGGGAGCTGTTTTTT CASSYPTSGRAVPTGELFF
NA NA TRBJ2-3 TRBV5-1 TGCGCCAGCAGCTTGGAAGGTATGGGGAGCACAGATACGCAGTATTTT CASSLEGMGSTDTQYF
many TRBD2 TRBJ2-2 TRBV7-8 TGTGCCAGCAGCTTTTTGGTTGGTAGCGGGACCTCGAACACCGGGGAGCTGTTTTTT CASSFLVGSGTSNTGELFF
many NA TRBJ2-7 TRBV11-2 TGTGCCAGCAGCTCCAGGTCTGGGGGAAGCTACGAGCAGTACTTC CASSSRSGGSYEQYF
few NA TRBJ2-5 TRBV20-1 TGCAGTGCCTCAAGACGGGCACAAGAGACCCAGTACTTC CSASRRAQETQYF
NA TRBD1 TRBJ1-1 TRBV12-3/TRBV12-4 TGTGCCAGCAGTCGGGACAGGACCACTGAAGCTTTCTTT CASSRDRTTEAFF
many NA TRBJ1-1 TRBV12-3/TRBV12-4 TGTGCCAGCAAGACCGGTCCGCACACTGAAGCTTTCTTT CASKTGPHTEAFF
many NA TRBJ2-7 TRBV12-3/TRBV12-4 TGTGCCAGCAGTTTTTGGGGATACGAGCAGTACTTC CASSFWGYEQYF
many TRBD2 TRBJ2-7 TRBV3-1 TGTGCCAGCAGCGGCGGGAGAGCTACCCTCTACGAGCAGTACTTC CASSGGRATLYEQYF
many NA TRBJ1-3 TRBV28 TGTGCCAGCAGTTTATGGGGGCGGGTCCCCTCTGGAAACACCATATATTTT CASSLWGRVPSGNTIYF
many NA TRBJ2-2 TRBV19 TGTGCCAGTAGTATAGAGGGACAAGCCCTCAGCGGGGAGCTGTTTTTT CASSIEGQALSGELFF
many NA TRBJ1-3 TRBV7-2 TGTGCCAGCAGTTCAACAGGTCGCTCTGGAAACACCATATATTTT CASSSTGRSGNTIYF
many NA TRBJ1-1 TRBV12-3/TRBV12-4 TGTGCCAGCAGACCCGACGACACTGAAGCTTTCTTT CASRPDDTEAFF
few NA TRBJ2-5 TRBV6-1 TGTGCCAGCAGGAGCAGTGGCTACCAAGAGACCCAGTACTTC CASRSSGYQETQYF
many NA TRBJ1-2 TRBV12-3/TRBV12-4 TGTGCCAGCAGTTTTCAGGGACGCGGCGGCTACACCTTC CASSFQGRGGYTF
many NA TRBJ1-5 TRBV28 TGTGCCAGCAGACCCGAGGAGGGCCTGGGACAGCCCCAGCATTTT CASRPEEGLGQPQHF
many NA TRBJ1-2 TRBV30 TGTGCCTGGAGCCTACTAGGGAACTATGGCTACACCTTC CAWSLLGNYGYTF
many NA TRBJ1-1 TRBV27 TGTGCCAGCAGTTTTGACAGAAGGAACACTGAAGCTTTCTTT CASSFDRRNTEAFF
few NA TRBJ1-2 TRBV30 TGTGCCTGGAGTCCCCGAACAGACTATGGCTACACCTTC CAWSPRTDYGYTF
many NA TRBJ2-5 TRBV6-1 TGTGCCAGCAGTGGCCAGGGTCGAAAGGAAGAGACCCAGTACTTC CASSGQGRKEETQYF
many TRBD1 TRBJ1-3 TRBV28 TGTGCCAGCAGGACAGGGGCTGGAAACACCATATATTTT CASRTGAGNTIYF
many NA TRBJ2-2 TRBV5-1 TGCGCCAGCAGCTCCCAAATGAACACCGGGGAGCTGTTTTTT CASSSQMNTGELFF
many TRBD1 TRBJ1-5 TRBV20-1 TGCAGTGTGGTCTCGGACAGGGAGCTACAGCCCCAGCATTTT CSVVSDRELQPQHF
many TRBD1 TRBJ2-3 TRBV6-1 TGTGCCAGCAGTGAAGGGACAGGGGATTTTGATACGCAGTATTTT CASSEGTGDFDTQYF
many TRBD1 TRBJ1-6 TRBV6-1 TGTGCCAGCAGTGAACAGGACAGGGCCTATAATTCACCCCTCCACTTT CASSEQDRAYNSPLHF
many NA TRBJ1-1 TRBV7-3 TGTGCCAGCAGCTTAGAAATCTCCGGAAGAGCTTTCTTT CASSLEISGRAFF
many NA TRBJ1-1 TRBV6-6 TGTGCCAGCAGTTACTCGTCCAGGGGTGGTGGAATGAACACTGAAGCTTTCTTT CASSYSSRGGGMNTEAFF
many TRBD1 TRBJ1-1 TRBV5-1 TGCGCCAGCAGCACTGGACAGGGTGAAGCTTTCTTT CASSTGQGEAFF
NA NA TRBJ2-5 TRBV4-3 TGCGCCAGCAGTCAAAACTGGGGCAGTAGAGAGACCCAGTACTTC CASSQNWGSRETQYF
many NA TRBJ2-2 TRBV7-6 TGTGCCAGCAGCACCATGAACACCGGGGAGCTGTTTTTT CASSTMNTGELFF
many TRBD1 TRBJ1-2 TRBV11-2 TGTGCCAGCAGCCTACCCGACAGGGACCACGGCTACACCTTC CASSLPDRDHGYTF
many TRBD2 TRBJ2-5 TRBV4-3 TGCGCCAGCAGCCAAGATCTTGAACTAGCGGGAGAGACCCAGTACTTC CASSQDLELAGETQYF
many NA TRBJ2-5 TRBV6-5 TGTGCCAGCAGTTACTCGGGCGCGGAGACCCAGTACTTC CASSYSGAETQYF
NA TRBD2 TRBJ2-7 TRBV12-3/TRBV12-4 TGTGCCAGCAGCTCCGGGACTAGCGGGGGAGAGCAGTACTTC CASSSGTSGGEQYF
NA TRBD1 TRBJ2-7 TRBV4-1 TGCGCCAGCAGCCCCCTGGGACAGAATTCCTACGAGCAGTACTTC CASSPLGQNSYEQYF
many NA TRBJ1-5 TRBV5-5 TGTGCCAGCAGCTTGTTGATAGGACAGATCAATCAGCCCCAGCATTTT CASSLLIGQINQPQHF
many NA TRBJ2-7 TRBV20-1 TGCAGTGCTAGAGCTGTGGCTAACAAGCAGTACTTC CSARAVANKQYF
many TRBD2 TRBJ2-5 TRBV28 TGTGCCAGCAGTTCGGGGGGACAAGAGACCCAGTACTTC CASSSGGQETQYF
few NA TRBJ2-7 TRBV6-7 TGTGCCAGCAGTACTGGCAGGACGGCGAACGGGCCCTACGAGCAGTACTTC CASSTGRTANGPYEQYF
many TRBD1 TRBJ1-1 TRBV7-2 TGTGCCAGCAGCTTAAGGACAGGGAACACTGAAGCTTTCTTT CASSLRTGNTEAFF